These T cell receptor beta chains were read from a single sample in a study of shared T cell receptors in the human thymus. Assay: immunoSEQ multiplex PCR; the TCRdb copy retains only in-frame clones and omits some. Of 600,000 or so clones in the sample, 80% to 90% were seen once. The same sample was also used in a study of human thymus T cells.

Sequenced sample: thymocytes. The receptors stem from a boy in the first two years of life with a congenital heart defect. Each CDR3 is given with its conserved first and last residue. D genes are given only for firm matches. For some rows the clone size is stated as once, few or many, or as a class when expanded; others skip it.

TRBV2,TRBJ1-1,.,.,CASIQSNTEAFF,TGTGCCAGCATTCAGTCGAACACTGAAGCTTTCTTT
TRBV5-1,TRBJ2-1,TRBD1,.,CASSVEQGARERSNEQFF,TGCGCCAGCAGCGTAGAACAGGGGGCGCGGGAAAGGTCCAATGAGCAGTTCTTC
TRBV28,TRBJ2-1,.,.,CASSLGQGSYNEQFF,TGTGCCAGCAGTTTAGGGCAGGGATCCTACAATGAGCAGTTCTTC
TRBV15,TRBJ1-4,.,once,CATGTGSEKLFF,TGTGCCACCGGAACAGGATCTGAAAAACTGTTTTTT
TRBV7-3,TRBJ2-7,.,.,CASSPQPRDRTYEQYF,TGTGCCAGCAGCCCCCAACCGAGAGACAGGACCTACGAGCAGTACTTC
TRBV6-1,TRBJ2-7,.,.,CASKLSSYEQYF,TGTGCCAGCAAGCTGTCCTCCTACGAGCAGTACTTC
TRBV28,TRBJ2-1,.,.,CASSCHVRREKTHEQFF,TGTGCCAGCAGCTGTCACGTTCGGAGGGAGAAAACCCATGAGCAGTTCTTC
TRBV27,TRBJ1-3,.,.,CASSHRDSGNTIYF,TGTGCCAGCAGTCACAGGGACTCTGGAAACACCATATATTTT
TRBV19,TRBJ1-3,.,few,CASTRVSGNTIYF,TGTGCCAGTACGAGGGTCTCTGGAAACACCATATATTTT
TRBV5-1,TRBJ2-2,TRBD1,.,CASSLAVGQPGELFF,TGCGCCAGCAGCTTGGCCGTGGGACAGCCCGGGGAGCTGTTTTTT
TRBV7-9,TRBJ2-7,.,.,CASEGVFPFYEQYF,TGTGCCAGCGAGGGTGTTTTTCCCTTTTACGAGCAGTACTTC
TRBV5-1,TRBJ2-1,.,.,CASSSKLGNEQFF,TGCGCCAGCAGCTCTAAACTAGGGAATGAGCAGTTCTTC
TRBV5-1,TRBJ2-4,.,.,CASSLANPGGDDAGYDIQYF,TGCGCCAGCAGCTTGGCAAATCCGGGGGGCGATGACGCTGGTTACGACATTCAGTACTTC
TRBV6-5,TRBJ2-1,TRBD2,.,CASSNSGSPVGQFF,TGTGCCAGCAGTAATAGCGGGAGCCCCGTGGGGCAGTTCTTC
TRBV27,TRBJ1-2,.,few,CASSFAGNYGYTF,TGTGCCAGCAGTTTTGCAGGGAACTATGGCTACACCTTC
TRBV28,TRBJ2-4,.,.,CASRKGVGKNIQYF,TGTGCCAGCCGAAAGGGGGTTGGCAAAAACATTCAGTACTTC
TRBV5-1,TRBJ2-7,.,.,CASSSRQTYEQYF,TGCGCCAGCAGCTCCCGACAGACTTACGAGCAGTACTTC
TRBV4-1,TRBJ1-1,.,.,CASSHPPPAGDMTEAFF,TGCGCCAGCAGCCACCCACCCCCCGCAGGGGATATGACTGAAGCTTTCTTT
TRBV30,TRBJ1-2,.,.,CAWNTDRLYGYTF,TGTGCCTGGAACACGGACAGACTCTATGGCTACACCTTC
TRBV12-5,TRBJ2-2,TRBD1,.,CASGLVKHRGRGRAGELFF,TGTGCTAGTGGTTTGGTAAAGCACAGGGGAAGGGGCAGGGCCGGGGAGCTGTTTTTT
TRBV6-5,TRBJ1-5,.,.,CASREAVNQPQHF,TGTGCCAGCAGGGAGGCAGTCAATCAGCCCCAGCATTTT
TRBV28,TRBJ1-1,.,once,CASSLLARKNTEAFF,TGTGCCAGCAGTTTATTGGCCAGAAAGAACACTGAAGCTTTCTTT
TRBV15,TRBJ2-7,.,.,CATSSSRVYEQYF,TGTGCCACCAGCAGTTCGAGAGTTTACGAGCAGTACTTC
TRBV5-4,TRBJ1-4,TRBD1,once,CASSWTGQAANEKLFF,TGTGCCAGCAGCTGGACGGGACAGGCGGCTAATGAAAAACTGTTTTTT
TRBV6-5,TRBJ1-3,.,few,CASSYSEWSSGNTIYF,TGTGCCAGCAGTTACTCGGAGTGGAGCTCTGGAAACACCATATATTTT
TRBV6-1,TRBJ1-1,.,.,CASSEEGLTYSEAFF,TGTGCCAGCAGTGAAGAGGGGTTGACTTATTCTGAAGCTTTCTTT
TRBV19,TRBJ2-5,.,once,CASATETGVGETQYF,TGTGCCAGCGCGACAGAAACAGGCGTAGGAGAGACCCAGTACTTC
TRBV6-5,TRBJ2-7,TRBD1,few,CASSSGQGPYEQYF,TGTGCCAGCAGTTCCGGACAGGGCCCCTACGAGCAGTACTTC
TRBV2,TRBJ2-3,TRBD2,.,CASKRSGRAGTRTRAHTDTQYF,TGTGCCAGCAAAAGGAGTGGCAGGGCCGGGACTAGGACCCGGGCACACACAGATACGCAGTATTTT
TRBV7-9,TRBJ2-1,TRBD1,.,CASSPRRTGLYNEQFF,TGTGCCAGCAGCCCGCGGCGGACAGGCCTATACAATGAGCAGTTCTTC
TRBV19,TRBJ1-1,.,few,CASSSRRGTEAFF,TGTGCCAGTAGTAGTCGGAGGGGCACTGAAGCTTTCTTT
TRBV28,TRBJ1-2,.,.,CASRRGSGGYGYTF,TGTGCCAGCCGAAGGGGATCGGGGGGCTATGGCTACACCTTC
TRBV29-1,TRBJ1-3,.,.,CSVRGYYGNTIYF,TGCAGCGTCCGGGGATATTATGGAAACACCATATATTTT
TRBV28,TRBJ2-7,.,.,CASKQRRGGGYEQYF,TGTGCCAGCAAACAACGGAGGGGGGGCGGCTACGAGCAGTACTTC
TRBV5-1,TRBJ2-7,.,.,CASSLVVAYEQYF,TGCGCCAGCAGCTTGGTGGTAGCCTACGAGCAGTACTTC
TRBV7-8,TRBJ1-5,TRBD1,.,CASSLFGQGHQPQHF,TGTGCCAGCAGCCTCTTCGGACAGGGCCATCAGCCCCAGCATTTT
TRBV7-8,TRBJ2-7,TRBD2,.,CASSTKPAPGGYEQYF,TGTGCCAGCAGCACGAAACCGGCCCCGGGGGGCTACGAGCAGTACTTC
TRBV2,TRBJ1-2,.,.,CASRARDPNYGYTF,TGTGCCAGCAGGGCCCGGGATCCGAACTATGGCTACACCTTC
TRBV27,TRBJ1-1,.,.,CASSNPGSSTEAFF,TGTGCCAGCAGCAACCCAGGGTCGTCCACTGAAGCTTTCTTT
TRBV27,TRBJ1-6,.,.,CASRSYRSHSPLHF,TGTGCCAGCAGATCATACAGGTCCCATTCACCCCTCCACTTT
TRBV28,TRBJ2-7,.,.,CASSHSERTYEQYF,TGTGCCAGCAGTCACAGTGAAAGGACCTACGAGCAGTACTTC
TRBV28,TRBJ2-1,TRBD1,once,CASTRLTGGAGNEQFF,TGTGCCAGCACCCGACTGACAGGGGGCGCGGGAAATGAGCAGTTCTTC
TRBV11-2,TRBJ1-1,.,.,CASSPRGPGRGLNTEAFF,TGTGCCAGCAGCCCACGCGGCCCAGGCAGGGGATTGAACACTGAAGCTTTCTTT
TRBV6-6,TRBJ2-1,TRBD2,.,CASRPTGGKLYNEQFF,TGTGCCAGCAGACCAACGGGAGGGAAGCTCTACAATGAGCAGTTCTTC
TRBV5-5,TRBJ1-4,.,.,CASSTSTNEKLFF,TGTGCCAGCAGCACTTCAACTAATGAAAAACTGTTTTTT
TRBV4-3,TRBJ2-7,TRBD2,.,CASSQSREGPYEQYF,TGCGCCAGCAGCCAATCACGGGAGGGCCCATACGAGCAGTACTTC
TRBV10-3,TRBJ2-3,TRBD2,.,CAISEQPRTSRFADTQYF,TGTGCCATCAGTGAACAGCCTCGGACTAGCAGATTCGCAGATACGCAGTATTTT
TRBV19,TRBJ1-1,.,.,CASSIPVQQHTEAFF,TGTGCCAGTAGTATCCCGGTCCAACAGCACACTGAAGCTTTCTTT
TRBV7-2,TRBJ1-6,.,once,CASSLAATLGHVGSPLHF,TGTGCCAGCAGCTTAGCGGCGACCCTAGGACACGTCGGTTCACCCCTCCACTTT
TRBV28,TRBJ1-2,TRBD1,.,CASSLLPGQGFGYTF,TGTGCCAGCAGTTTACTTCCGGGACAGGGGTTTGGCTACACCTTC
TRBV5-4,TRBJ1-2,.,.,CASSLSGDRSKGEYGYTF,TGTGCCAGCAGCTTGTCGGGGGACCGCTCCAAAGGTGAATATGGCTACACCTTC
TRBV4-3,TRBJ2-3,TRBD2,few,CASSQVTLAASTDTQYF,TGCGCCAGCAGCCAAGTGACCCTAGCGGCTAGCACAGATACGCAGTATTTT
TRBV29-1,TRBJ1-1,.,.,CSASPGRRAEAFF,TGCAGCGCCAGCCCCGGACGGCGGGCTGAAGCTTTCTTT
TRBV4-1,TRBJ2-7,TRBD1,.,CASSPDRFNSYEQYF,TGCGCCAGCAGCCCGGACAGGTTCAACTCCTACGAGCAGTACTTC
TRBV15,TRBJ1-1,.,.,CATSINQGEAFF,TGTGCCACCAGCATTAACCAGGGGGAAGCTTTCTTT
TRBV21-1,TRBJ2-7,.,.,CANTGYEQYF,TGTGCCAACACAGGGTACGAGCAGTACTTC
TRBV14,TRBJ2-5,.,.,CASSQAGEGGRRGGETQYF,TGTGCCAGCAGCCAAGCAGGCGAAGGGGGACGGCGCGGCGGAGAGACCCAGTACTTC
TRBV5-1,TRBJ1-1,.,.,CASSLAFLNTEAFF,TGCGCCAGCAGCTTGGCTTTTCTGAACACTGAAGCTTTCTTT
TRBV19,TRBJ2-3,TRBD1,.,CASSATLDRVTQYF,TGTGCCAGTAGTGCTACCCTCGACAGGGTAACGCAGTATTTT